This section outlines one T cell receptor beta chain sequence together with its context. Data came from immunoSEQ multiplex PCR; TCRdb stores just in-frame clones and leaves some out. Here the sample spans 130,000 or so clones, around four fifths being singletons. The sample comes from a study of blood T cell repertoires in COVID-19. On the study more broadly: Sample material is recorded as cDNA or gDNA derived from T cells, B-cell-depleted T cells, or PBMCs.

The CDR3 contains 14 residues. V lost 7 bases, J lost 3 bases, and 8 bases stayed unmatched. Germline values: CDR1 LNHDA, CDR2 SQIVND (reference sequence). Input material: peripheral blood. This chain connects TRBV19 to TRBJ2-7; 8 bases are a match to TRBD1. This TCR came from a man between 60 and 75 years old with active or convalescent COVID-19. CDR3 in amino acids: CASTPTGVGYEQYF. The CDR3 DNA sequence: TGTGCCAGTACCCCGACAGGGGTAGGCTACGAGCAGTACTTC.